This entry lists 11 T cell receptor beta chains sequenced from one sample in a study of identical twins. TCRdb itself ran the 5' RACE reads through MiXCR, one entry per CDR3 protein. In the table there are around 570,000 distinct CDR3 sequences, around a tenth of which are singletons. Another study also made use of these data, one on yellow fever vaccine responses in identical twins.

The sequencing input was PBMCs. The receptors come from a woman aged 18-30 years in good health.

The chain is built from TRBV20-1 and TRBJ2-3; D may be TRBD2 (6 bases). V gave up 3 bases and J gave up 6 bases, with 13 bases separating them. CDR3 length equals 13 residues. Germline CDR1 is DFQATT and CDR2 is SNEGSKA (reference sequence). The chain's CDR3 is CSAREGAGDTQYF. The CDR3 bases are TGCAGTGCTAGGGAGGGCGCAGGGGATACGCAGTATTTT.

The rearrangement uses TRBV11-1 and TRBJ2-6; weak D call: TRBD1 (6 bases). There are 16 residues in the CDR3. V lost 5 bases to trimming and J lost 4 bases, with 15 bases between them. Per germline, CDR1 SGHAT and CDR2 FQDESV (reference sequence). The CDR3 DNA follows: TGTGCCAGCAGCCGGACTGGACAGAGCGGGGCCAACGTCCTGACTTTC. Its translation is CASSRTGQSGANVLTF.

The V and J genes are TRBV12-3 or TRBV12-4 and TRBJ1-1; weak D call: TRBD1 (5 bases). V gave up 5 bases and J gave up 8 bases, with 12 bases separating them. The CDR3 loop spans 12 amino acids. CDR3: CASSPTAGEAFF. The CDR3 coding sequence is TGTGCCAGCAGTCCGACCGCAGGGGAAGCTTTCTTT.

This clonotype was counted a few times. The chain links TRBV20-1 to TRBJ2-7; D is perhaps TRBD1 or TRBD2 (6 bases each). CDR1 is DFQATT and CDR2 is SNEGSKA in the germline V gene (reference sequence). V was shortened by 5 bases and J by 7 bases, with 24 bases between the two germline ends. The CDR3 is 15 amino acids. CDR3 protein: CSALTGAPGFLEQYF. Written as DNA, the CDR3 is TGCAGTGCTCTAACGGGGGCACCTGGGTTTCTGGAGCAGTACTTC.

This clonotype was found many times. CDR3 protein: CASSLGLAGKTQYF. Written as DNA, the CDR3 is TGCGCCAGCAGCTTGGGGCTAGCGGGAAAGACCCAGTACTTC. The rearrangement uses TRBV5-1 and TRBJ2-5; 9 bases fit TRBD2. J was trimmed by 6 bases and V by 0 bases; bases with no gene match: 3. Looked up from germline, CDR1 is SGHRS and CDR2 is YFSETQ. The length of the CDR3 is 14 residues.

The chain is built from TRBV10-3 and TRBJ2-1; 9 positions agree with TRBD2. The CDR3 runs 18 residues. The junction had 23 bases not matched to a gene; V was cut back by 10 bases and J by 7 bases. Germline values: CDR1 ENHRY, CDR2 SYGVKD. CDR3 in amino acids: CATQPRLAGATLGNEQFF. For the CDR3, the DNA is TGTGCCACCCAACCCCGGTTAGCGGGGGCCACCCTAGGGAATGAGCAGTTCTTC.

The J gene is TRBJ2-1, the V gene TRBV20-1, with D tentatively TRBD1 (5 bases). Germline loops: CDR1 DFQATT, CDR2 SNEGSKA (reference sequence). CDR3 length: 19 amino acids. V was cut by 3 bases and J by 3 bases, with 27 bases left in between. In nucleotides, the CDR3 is TGCAGTGCTAGTAAGTGGGGCGAAAATGTGAAGTTCTTCTACAATGAGCAGTTCTTC. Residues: CSASKWGENVKFFYNEQFF.

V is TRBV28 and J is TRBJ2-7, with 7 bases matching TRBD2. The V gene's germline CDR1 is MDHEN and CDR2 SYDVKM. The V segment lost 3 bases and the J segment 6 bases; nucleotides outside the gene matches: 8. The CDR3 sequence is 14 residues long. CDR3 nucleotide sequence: TGTGCCAGCAGTTTGAGCGGGACCACTAGCGAGCAGTACTTC. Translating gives CASSLSGTTSEQYF.

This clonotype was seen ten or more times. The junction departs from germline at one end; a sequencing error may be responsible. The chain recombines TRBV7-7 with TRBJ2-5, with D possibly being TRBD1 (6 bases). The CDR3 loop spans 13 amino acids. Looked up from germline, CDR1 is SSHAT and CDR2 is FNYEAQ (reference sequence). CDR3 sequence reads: CASSATGYGTQYF. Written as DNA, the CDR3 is TGTGCTAGCAGCGCCACAGGGTATGGGACCCAGTACTTC.

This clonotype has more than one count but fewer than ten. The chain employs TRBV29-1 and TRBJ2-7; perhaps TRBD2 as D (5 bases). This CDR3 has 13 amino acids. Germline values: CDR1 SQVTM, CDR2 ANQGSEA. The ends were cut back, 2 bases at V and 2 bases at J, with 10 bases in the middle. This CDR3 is CSVEPDGAYEQYF. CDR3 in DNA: TGCAGCGTTGAACCGGACGGGGCCTACGAGCAGTACTTC.

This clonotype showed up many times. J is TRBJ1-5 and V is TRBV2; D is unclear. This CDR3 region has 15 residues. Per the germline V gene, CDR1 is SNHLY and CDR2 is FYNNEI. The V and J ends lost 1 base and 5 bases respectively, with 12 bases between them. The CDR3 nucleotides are TGTGCCAGCAGTGAAGATAGCTCCGGGTATCAGCCCCAGCATTTT. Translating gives CASSEDSSGYQPQHF.